These 5 T cell receptor beta chains were sequenced from one sample in a study of blood T cell repertoires in COVID-19. Sequencing used immunoSEQ multiplex PCR; TCRdb keeps in-frame clones, though not all of them. The sample has about 180,000 clones, about 81% seen once. The sequencing sample was made of peripheral blood. These receptors were collected from a woman at least 80 years old with COVID-19, enrolled during active disease.

This chain connects TRBV6-4 to TRBJ2-1; 10 bases agree with TRBD1. Per germline, CDR1 MRHNA and CDR2 SNTAGT. The CDR3 is 16 amino acids. V trimming: 4 bases; J trimming: 4 bases; junction bases outside the gene matches: 7. The CDR3 nucleotides read TGTGCCAGCAGTGCTTTAGACAGGGGGCCTTACAATGAGCAGTTCTTC. Protein product: CASSALDRGPYNEQFF.

The V call is TRBV5-1, the J call TRBJ2-1; weak D call: TRBD1 (5 bases). This CDR3 contains 14 residues. The germline V and J ends were trimmed by 4 bases and 4 bases, with 12 bases remaining between them. The germline V gene encodes CDR1 SGHRS and CDR2 YFSETQ. CDR3 bases: TGCGCCAGCAGCCCGTCGTCAGGGTACAATGAGCAGTTCTTC. Translating it yields CASSPSSGYNEQFF.

The rearrangement uses TRBV15 and TRBJ1-5; perhaps TRBD1 as D (5 bases). Per the germline V gene, CDR1 is LNHNV and CDR2 is YYDKDF (reference sequence). With 2 bases removed from V and 4 bases from J, the gap between germline ends came to 6 bases. The CDR3 loop spans 13 amino acids. The CDR3 bases are TGTGCCACCAGCAGACAGGGAAATCAGCCCCAGCATTTT. Its protein product is CATSRQGNQPQHF.

The chain carries TRBV27 and TRBJ2-1; the D is unclear. The CDR3 is made up of 15 amino acids. Trimming removed 6 bases from V and 0 bases from J, with 12 bases in between. Germline V CDR1 and CDR2: MNHEY, SMNVEV (reference sequence). CDR3 protein: CASRPPAFSYNEQFF. The CDR3 coding sequence is TGTGCCAGCAGGCCCCCTGCGTTCTCCTACAATGAGCAGTTCTTC.

The V and J genes are TRBV19 and TRBJ1-2; TRBD1 agrees at 7 bases. Germline lookup yields CDR1 LNHDA and CDR2 SQIVND (reference sequence). CDR3 length: 17 amino acids. The V gene end was trimmed by 4 bases and the J gene end by 7 bases; junction bases not matched to a gene: 18. For the CDR3, the DNA is TGTGCCAGTAGTACCCAGGGACAGCCAACACGTTGGTGTGGCTACACCTTC. Translated, it gives CASSTQGQPTRWCGYTF.